This T cell receptor (beta chain) was identified in a study of blood T cells in healthy people across ages. Concerning this clonotype: An end of the junction does not agree with germline; a read error may underlie this.

CDR1 and CDR2 (germline): MNHEY, SVGEGT. CDR3 length: 14 residues. The second PCR ran roughly 7 to 12 cycles with a sample-barcoded 5' primer and J-beta primers. TCRdb re-analysed the 5' RACE reads in MiXCR, keeping a single row per CDR3 protein. The data contain 700,000 or so distinct CDR3 sequences, 40% to 45% of them singletons. The V call is TRBV6-2 or TRBV6-3, the J call TRBJ1-2; D gene ambiguous. This sequence originates from a man older than 75 in good health. Sequencing used blood. The DNA for the CDR3 is TGCGCCAGCAGTCTTACAGCTCCCCCGTATGGCCACACCTTC. It codes for CASSLTAPPYGHTF.